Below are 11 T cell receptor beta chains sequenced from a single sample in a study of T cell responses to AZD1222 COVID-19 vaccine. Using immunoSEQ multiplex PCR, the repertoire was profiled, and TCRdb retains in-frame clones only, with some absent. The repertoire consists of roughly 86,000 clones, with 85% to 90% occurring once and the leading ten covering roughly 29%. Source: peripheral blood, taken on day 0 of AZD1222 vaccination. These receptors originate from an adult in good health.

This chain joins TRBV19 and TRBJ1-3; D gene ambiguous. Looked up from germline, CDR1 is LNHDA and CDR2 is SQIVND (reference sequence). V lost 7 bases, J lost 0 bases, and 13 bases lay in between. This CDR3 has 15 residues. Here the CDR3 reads CASTSLVRSGNTIYF. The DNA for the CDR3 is TGTGCCAGTACTTCGTTAGTACGCTCTGGAAACACCATATATTTT.

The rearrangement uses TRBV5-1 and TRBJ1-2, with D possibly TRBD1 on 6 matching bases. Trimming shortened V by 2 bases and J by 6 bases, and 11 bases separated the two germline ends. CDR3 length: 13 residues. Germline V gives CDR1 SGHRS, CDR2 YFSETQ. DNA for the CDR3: TGCGCCAGCAGCTTCACAGGGCTGGATGGCTACACCTTC. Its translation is CASSFTGLDGYTF.

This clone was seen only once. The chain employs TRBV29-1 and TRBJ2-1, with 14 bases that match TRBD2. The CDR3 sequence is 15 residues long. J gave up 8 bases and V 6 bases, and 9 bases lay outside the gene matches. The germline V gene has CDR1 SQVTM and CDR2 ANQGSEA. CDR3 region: CSVETGTSGSDEQFF. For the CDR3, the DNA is TGCAGCGTAGAAACCGGGACTAGCGGGAGCGATGAGCAGTTCTTC.

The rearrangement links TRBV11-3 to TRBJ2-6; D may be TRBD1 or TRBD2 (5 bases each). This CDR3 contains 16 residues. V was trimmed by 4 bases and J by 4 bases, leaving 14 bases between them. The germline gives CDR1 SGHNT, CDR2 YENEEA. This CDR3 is CASSSPGLAGANVLTF. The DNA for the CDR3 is TGTGCCAGCAGCTCACCGGGGCTTGCGGGGGCCAACGTCCTGACTTTC.

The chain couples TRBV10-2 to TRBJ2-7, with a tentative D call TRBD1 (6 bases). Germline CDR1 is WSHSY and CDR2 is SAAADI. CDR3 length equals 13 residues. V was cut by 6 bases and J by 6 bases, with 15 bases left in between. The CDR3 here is CASRAGAGREQYF. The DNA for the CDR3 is TGCGCCAGCAGGGCAGGGGCTGGTCGCGAGCAGTACTTC.

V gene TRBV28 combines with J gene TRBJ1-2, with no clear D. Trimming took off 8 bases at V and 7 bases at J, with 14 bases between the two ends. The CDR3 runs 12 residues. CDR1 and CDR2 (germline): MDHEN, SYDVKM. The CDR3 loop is CASLLMGGGYTF. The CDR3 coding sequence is TGTGCCAGCCTCCTCATGGGAGGTGGCTACACCTTC.

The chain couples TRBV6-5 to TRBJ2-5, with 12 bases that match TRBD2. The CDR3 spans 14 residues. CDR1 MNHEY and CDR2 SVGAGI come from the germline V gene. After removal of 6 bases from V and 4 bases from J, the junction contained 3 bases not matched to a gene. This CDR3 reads CASSRGLAGETQYF. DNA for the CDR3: TGTGCCAGCAGCCGGGGACTAGCGGGAGAGACCCAGTACTTC.

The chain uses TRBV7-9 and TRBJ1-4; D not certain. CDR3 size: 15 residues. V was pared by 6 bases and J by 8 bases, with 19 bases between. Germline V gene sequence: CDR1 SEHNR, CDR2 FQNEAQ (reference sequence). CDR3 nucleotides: TGTGCCAGCAGAGACCGAACATCCGCTAGCGAAAAACTGTTTTTT. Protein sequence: CASRDRTSASEKLFF.

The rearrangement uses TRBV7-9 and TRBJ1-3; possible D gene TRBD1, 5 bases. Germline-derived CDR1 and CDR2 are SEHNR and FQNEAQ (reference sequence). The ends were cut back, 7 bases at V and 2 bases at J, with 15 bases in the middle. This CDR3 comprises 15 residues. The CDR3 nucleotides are TGTGCCAGCATTTCCGTGGGGACGGCTGGAAACACCATATATTTT. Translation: CASISVGTAGNTIYF.

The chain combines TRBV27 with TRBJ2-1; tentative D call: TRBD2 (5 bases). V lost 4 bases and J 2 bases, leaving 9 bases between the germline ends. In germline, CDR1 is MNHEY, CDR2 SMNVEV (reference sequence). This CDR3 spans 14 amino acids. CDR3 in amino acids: CASSWGVPYNEQFF. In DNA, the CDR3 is TGTGCCAGCAGTTGGGGAGTCCCCTACAATGAGCAGTTCTTC.

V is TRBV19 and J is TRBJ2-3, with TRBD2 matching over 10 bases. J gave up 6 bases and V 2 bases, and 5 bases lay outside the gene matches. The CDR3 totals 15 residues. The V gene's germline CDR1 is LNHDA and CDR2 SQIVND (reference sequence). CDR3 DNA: TGTGCCAGTAGTATATCAGCGGGAGGGGGCGATACGCAGTATTTT. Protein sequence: CASSISAGGGDTQYF.